This T cell receptor beta chain was observed in a study of control samples from healthy donors and cancer patients. This CDR3 comprises 16 residues. The ends were cut back, 2 bases at V and 0 bases at J, with 10 bases in the middle. Germline V gene sequence: CDR1 KGHDR, CDR2 SFDVKD. The data were produced by immunoSEQ multiplex PCR, yet TCRdb's version contains in-frame clones alone and is incomplete. The sample holds hundreds of thousands of clones; around 80% are singletons and the top ten take 13%. This receptor was identified in a woman in her sixties or seventies with lung cancer. The sample taken for sequencing was PBMCs. This chain connects TRBV24-1 to TRBJ2-1, with a tentative D call TRBD2 (7 bases). In DNA form, the CDR3 reads TGTGCCACCAGTGATTGGAGGGGGGGCTCCTACAATGAGCAGTTCTTC. Its translation is CATSDWRGGSYNEQFF.